This is a list of T cell receptor beta chains from one sample in a study of shared clonotypes between healthy human individuals. Assay: immunoSEQ multiplex PCR; the TCRdb copy retains only in-frame clones and omits some. Seen here are about 600,000 clones, 95% to 98% observed once, and the top ten hold 0.055% to 0.07%. Specimen: naive CD4+ T cells sorted from blood. Every receptor here comes from a woman aged 25 to 39 in good health. CDR3s include the opening cysteine and the closing phenylalanine or tryptophan. The D gene is left open where the match is weak. Expanded clones are given a class, and other clones once, few, many or no size at all.

CDR3,DNA,V,size,D,J
CASSLISGSRQFF,TGTGCCAGCAGTCTAATTAGCGGGAGCCGGCAGTTCTTC,TRBV5-5,-,TRBD2,TRBJ2-1
CASSLDRGRIEAFF,TGTGCCAGCAGTTTGGACAGGGGGCGGATTGAAGCTTTCTTT,TRBV2,-,TRBD1,TRBJ1-1
CASSLERTDTQYF,TGCGCCAGCAGCTTGGAGCGGACAGATACGCAGTATTTT,TRBV5-1,-,-,TRBJ2-3
CASSYSIWGRGYGYTF,TGTGCCAGCAGTTACTCGATCTGGGGGCGAGGCTATGGCTACACCTTC,TRBV6-5,-,-,TRBJ1-2
CAIRRTYNSPLHF,TGTGCCATCAGGAGAACTTATAATTCACCCCTCCACTTT,TRBV10-3,-,-,TRBJ1-6
CASSLTVPDTEAFF,TGTGCCAGCAGCCTGACAGTTCCGGACACTGAAGCTTTCTTT,TRBV5-8,-,-,TRBJ1-1
CASSRTGSTYEQYF,TGTGCCAGTAGTAGAACGGGATCAACCTACGAGCAGTACTTC,TRBV19,-,-,TRBJ2-7
CASSVAGNNQPQHF,TGTGCCAGCAGTGTAGCTGGGAACAATCAGCCCCAGCATTTT,TRBV2,once,-,TRBJ1-5
CATENVVDTQYF,TGTGCCACCGAAAATGTGGTAGATACGCAGTATTTT,TRBV28,-,-,TRBJ2-3
CATSYGDAGYTF,TGTGCCACCAGCTACGGAGATGCTGGCTACACCTTC,TRBV19,-,-,TRBJ1-2
CASSYSKVRSIYGYTF,TGTGCCAGCAGTTACTCGAAGGTCCGATCTATCTATGGCTACACCTTC,TRBV6-5,-,-,TRBJ1-2
CASSLGVAGALEQYF,TGCGCCAGCAGCTTGGGGGTAGCGGGAGCTCTGGAGCAGTACTTC,TRBV5-1,-,TRBD2,TRBJ2-5
CASSPGDIRTLLGNTIYF,TGTGCCAGCAGTCCCGGGGACATAAGAACGCTTCTTGGAAACACCATATATTTT,TRBV28,-,-,TRBJ1-3
CASRKGSGYGYTF,TGTGCCAGCAGAAAGGGGTCTGGCTATGGCTACACCTTC,TRBV28,-,-,TRBJ1-2
CASSLGPNGYEQYF,TGTGCCAGCAGCTTGGGCCCGAACGGCTACGAGCAGTACTTC,TRBV5-4,-,-,TRBJ2-7
CASSLDGGRINEKLFF,TGTGCCAGCAGCTTAGACGGCGGCCGGATAAATGAAAAACTGTTTTTT,TRBV11-2,-,-,TRBJ1-4
CASSVGTKVREGPPGNTEAFF,TGTGCCAGCAGCGTGGGGACAAAGGTAAGAGAGGGGCCGCCGGGGAACACTGAAGCTTTCTTT,TRBV9,-,-,TRBJ1-1
CASSLSSAVGQDYNEQFF,TGTGCCAGCAGCTTGTCCTCTGCGGTAGGGCAGGACTACAATGAGCAGTTCTTC,TRBV5-4,-,-,TRBJ2-1
CASSEGPGIYQETQYF,TGTGCCAGCAGTGAAGGTCCAGGGATATACCAAGAGACCCAGTACTTC,TRBV6-1,-,-,TRBJ2-5
CASSAYQTSYFTQYF,TGTGCCAGTAGTGCTTACCAAACTAGTTATTTCACGCAGTATTTT,TRBV19,-,-,TRBJ2-3
CASSQPVGWWSSYEQYF,TGTGCCAGCAGCCAACCCGTCGGGTGGTGGAGCTCCTACGAGCAGTACTTC,TRBV5-5,once,-,TRBJ2-7
CASSPRQLNTEAFF,TGTGCCAGCAGCCCGCGACAGCTGAACACTGAAGCTTTCTTT,TRBV11-1,-,-,TRBJ1-1
CASSLVDFYGYTF,TGTGCCAGCAGTCTAGTGGATTTCTATGGCTACACCTTC,TRBV5-5,-,-,TRBJ1-2
CASRGPPIYEQYF,TGTGCCAGCAGGGGACCCCCCATCTACGAGCAGTACTTC,TRBV2,once,-,TRBJ2-7
CSVLSGTSVYEQYF,TGCAGCGTCCTAAGCGGGACTAGCGTCTACGAGCAGTACTTC,TRBV29-1,-,TRBD2,TRBJ2-7
CASSSSYRGLGQPQHF,TGTGCCAGCAGTTCGTCATACAGGGGGCTCGGACAGCCCCAGCATTTT,TRBV6-5,once,TRBD1,TRBJ1-5
CSARGGKNPSLEQYF,TGCAGCGCCAGGGGGGGCAAGAACCCATCCCTCGAGCAGTACTTC,TRBV29-1,-,-,TRBJ2-7
CASRGSVGNNYEQYF,TGTGCCAGCAGGGGTAGCGTGGGAAACAACTACGAGCAGTACTTC,TRBV6-6,-,-,TRBJ2-7
CASSLVGGLGDTQYF,TGTGCCAGCAGCTTAGTGGGAGGGTTGGGAGATACGCAGTATTTT,TRBV7-2,-,TRBD2,TRBJ2-3
CSVDQGATQETQYF,TGCAGCGTTGATCAGGGGGCCACCCAAGAGACCCAGTACTTC,TRBV29-1,-,TRBD1,TRBJ2-5